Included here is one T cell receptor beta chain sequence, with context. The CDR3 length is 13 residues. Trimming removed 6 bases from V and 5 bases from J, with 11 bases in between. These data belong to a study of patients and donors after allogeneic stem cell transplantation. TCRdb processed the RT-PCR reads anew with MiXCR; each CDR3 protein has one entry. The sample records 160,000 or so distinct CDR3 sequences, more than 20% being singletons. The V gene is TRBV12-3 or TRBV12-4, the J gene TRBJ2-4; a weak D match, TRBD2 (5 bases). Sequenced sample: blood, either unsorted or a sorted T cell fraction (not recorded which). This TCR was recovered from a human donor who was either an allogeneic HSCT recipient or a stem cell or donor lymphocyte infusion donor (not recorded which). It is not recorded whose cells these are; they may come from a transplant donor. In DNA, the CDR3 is TGTGCCAGCAGCACCGGACTCCAAAACATTCAGTACTTC. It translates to CASSTGLQNIQYF.